The T cell receptor (beta chain) described here comes from a study of T cells after somatic rescue of genetic block. Data came from immunoSEQ multiplex PCR; TCRdb stores just in-frame clones and leaves some out. Among tens of thousands of clones listed, about 87% were seen once. Germline CDR1 MNHEY, CDR2 SMNVEV (reference sequence). The CDR3 runs 17 residues. V was trimmed by 7 bases and J by 0 bases, leaving 16 bases between them. The sample was peripheral blood mononuclear cells (PBMCs). The J gene is TRBJ2-6, the V gene TRBV27, with D unclear. The receptor was derived from a woman between 18 and 30 years old. CDR3 DNA sequence: TGTGCCAGCAAGAGGCCTCCGATAAGCTCTGGGGCCAACGTCCTGACTTTC. Amino acid sequence: CASKRPPISSGANVLTF.